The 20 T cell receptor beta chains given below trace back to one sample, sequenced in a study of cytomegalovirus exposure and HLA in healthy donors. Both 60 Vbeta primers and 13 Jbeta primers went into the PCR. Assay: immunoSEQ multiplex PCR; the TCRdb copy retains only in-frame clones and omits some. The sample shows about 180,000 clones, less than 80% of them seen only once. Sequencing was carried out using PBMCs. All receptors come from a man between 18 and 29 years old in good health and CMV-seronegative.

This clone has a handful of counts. Here the CDR3 reads CASSLAGLAGVGYEQYF. DNA for the CDR3: TGTGCCAGCAGCTTGGCCGGACTAGCGGGAGTTGGGTACGAGCAGTACTTC. This sequence joins TRBV5-8 and TRBJ2-7; 13 nucleotides match TRBD2. There are 17 residues in the CDR3. Trimming at V came to 0 bases and at J to 4 bases, leaving 7 bases not matched to a gene. From germline, CDR1 is SGHTS and CDR2 YDEGEE.

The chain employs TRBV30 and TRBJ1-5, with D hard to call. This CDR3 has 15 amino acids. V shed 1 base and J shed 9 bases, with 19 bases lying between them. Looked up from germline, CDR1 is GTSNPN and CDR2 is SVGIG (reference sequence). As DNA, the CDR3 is TGTGCCTGGAGTGAAACGGGAGTGCTGGTAGGGCCCCAGCATTTT. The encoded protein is CAWSETGVLVGPQHF.

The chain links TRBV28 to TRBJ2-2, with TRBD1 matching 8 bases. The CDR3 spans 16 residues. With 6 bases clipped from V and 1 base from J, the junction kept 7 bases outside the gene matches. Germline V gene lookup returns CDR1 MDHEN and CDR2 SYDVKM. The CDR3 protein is CASRPSGTGNTGELFF. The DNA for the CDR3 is TGTGCCAGCAGACCCTCCGGGACAGGGAACACCGGGGAGCTGTTTTTT. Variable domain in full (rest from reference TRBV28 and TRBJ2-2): DVKVTQSSRYLVKRTGEKVFLECVQDMDHENMFWYRQDPGLGLRLIYFSYDVKMKEKGDIPEGYSVSREKKERFSLILESASTNQTSMYLCASRPSGTGNTGELFFGEGSRLTVL.

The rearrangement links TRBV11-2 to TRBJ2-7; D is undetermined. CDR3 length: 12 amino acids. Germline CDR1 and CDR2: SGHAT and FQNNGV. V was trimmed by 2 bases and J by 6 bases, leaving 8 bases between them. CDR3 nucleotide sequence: TGTGCCAGCAGCTTATCGTCCCTCGAGCAGTACTTC. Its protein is CASSLSSLEQYF.

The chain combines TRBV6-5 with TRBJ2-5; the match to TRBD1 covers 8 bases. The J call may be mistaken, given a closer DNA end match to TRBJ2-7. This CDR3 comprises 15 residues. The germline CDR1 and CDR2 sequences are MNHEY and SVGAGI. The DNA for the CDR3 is TGTGCCAGCAGTTACTCCGGACAGGGAGGCTACGAGCAGTACTTC. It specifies CASSYSGQGGYEQYF.

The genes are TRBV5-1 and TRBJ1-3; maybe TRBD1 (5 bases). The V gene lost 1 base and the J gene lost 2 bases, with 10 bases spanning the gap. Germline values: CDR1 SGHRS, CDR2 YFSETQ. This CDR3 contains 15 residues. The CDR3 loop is CASSLYGTAGNTIYF. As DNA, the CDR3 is TGCGCCAGCAGCTTGTACGGGACTGCTGGAAACACCATATATTTT.

CDR3 nucleotides: TGTGCCAGCTCGCCATATAGCGGGGGTAAAGAGACCCAGTACTTC. This encodes CASSPYSGGKETQYF. The chain combines TRBV18 with TRBJ2-5; TRBD2 matches at 9 bases. Germline CDR1 reads KGHSH; CDR2 reads LQKENI. The CDR3 is 15 amino acids. Trimming removed 6 bases from V and 3 bases from J; junction bases left unmatched: 8.

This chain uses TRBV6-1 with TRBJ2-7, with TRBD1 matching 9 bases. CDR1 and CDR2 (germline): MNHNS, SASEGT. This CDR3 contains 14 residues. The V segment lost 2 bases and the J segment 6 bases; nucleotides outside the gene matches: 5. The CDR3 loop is CASSELQGAGEQYF. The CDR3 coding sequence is TGTGCCAGCAGTGAATTACAGGGGGCAGGCGAGCAGTACTTC.

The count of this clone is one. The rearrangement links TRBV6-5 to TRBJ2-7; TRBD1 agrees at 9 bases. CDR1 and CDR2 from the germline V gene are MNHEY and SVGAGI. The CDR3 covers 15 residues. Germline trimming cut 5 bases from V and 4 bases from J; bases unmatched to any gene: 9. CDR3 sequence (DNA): TGTGCCAGCAGTCCCACCGGGACAGGGTCTTACGAGCAGTACTTC. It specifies CASSPTGTGSYEQYF.

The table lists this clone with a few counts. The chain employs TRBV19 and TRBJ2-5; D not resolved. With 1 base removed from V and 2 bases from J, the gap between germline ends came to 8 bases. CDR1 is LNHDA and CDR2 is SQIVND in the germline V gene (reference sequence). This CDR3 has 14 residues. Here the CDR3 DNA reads TGTGCCAGTAGTATAGCCACCAGTCAAGAGACCCAGTACTTC. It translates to CASSIATSQETQYF.

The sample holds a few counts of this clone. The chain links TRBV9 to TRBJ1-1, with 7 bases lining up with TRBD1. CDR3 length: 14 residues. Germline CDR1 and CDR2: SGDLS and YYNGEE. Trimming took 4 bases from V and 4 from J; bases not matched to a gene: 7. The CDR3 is CASSISWTGTEAFF. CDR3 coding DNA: TGTGCCAGCAGCATCTCCTGGACAGGCACTGAAGCTTTCTTT.

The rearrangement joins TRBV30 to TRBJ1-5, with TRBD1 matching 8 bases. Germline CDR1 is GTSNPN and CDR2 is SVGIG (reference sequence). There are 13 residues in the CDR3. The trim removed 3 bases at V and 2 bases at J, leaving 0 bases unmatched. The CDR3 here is CAWRDRGNQPQHF. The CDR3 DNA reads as TGTGCCTGGAGGGACAGGGGCAATCAGCCCCAGCATTTT.

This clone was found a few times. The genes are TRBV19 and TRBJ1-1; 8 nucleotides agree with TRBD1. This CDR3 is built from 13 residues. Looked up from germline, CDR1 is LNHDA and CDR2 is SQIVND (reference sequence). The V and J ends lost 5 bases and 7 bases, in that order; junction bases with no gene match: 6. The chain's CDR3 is CASSQGALFEAFF. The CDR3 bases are TGTGCCAGTAGTCAGGGGGCCCTTTTTGAAGCTTTCTTT. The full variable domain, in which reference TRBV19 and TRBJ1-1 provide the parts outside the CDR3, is DGGITQSPKYLFRKEGQNVTLSCEQNLNHDAMYWYRQDPGQGLRLIYYSQIVNDFQKGDIAEGYSVSREKKESFPLTVTSAQKNPTAFYLCASSQGALFEAFFGQGTRLTVV.

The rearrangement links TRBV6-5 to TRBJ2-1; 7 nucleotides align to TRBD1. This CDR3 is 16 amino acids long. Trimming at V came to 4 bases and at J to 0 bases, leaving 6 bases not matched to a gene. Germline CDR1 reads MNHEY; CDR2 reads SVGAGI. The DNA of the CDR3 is TGTGCCAGCAGTTTGACAGGGTCCACCTCCTACAATGAGCAGTTCTTC. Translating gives CASSLTGSTSYNEQFF.

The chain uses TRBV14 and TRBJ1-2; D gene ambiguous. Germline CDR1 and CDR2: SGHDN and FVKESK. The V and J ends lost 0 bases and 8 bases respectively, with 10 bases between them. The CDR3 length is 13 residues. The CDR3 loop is CASSQDVRGGYTF. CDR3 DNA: TGTGCCAGCAGCCAAGATGTCAGAGGGGGCTACACCTTC.

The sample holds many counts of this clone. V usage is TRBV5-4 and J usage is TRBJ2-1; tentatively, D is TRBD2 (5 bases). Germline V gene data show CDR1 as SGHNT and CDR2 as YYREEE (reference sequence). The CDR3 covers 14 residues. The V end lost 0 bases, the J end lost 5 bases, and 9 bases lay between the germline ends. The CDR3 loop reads CASSLGLPNNEQFF. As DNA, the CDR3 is TGTGCCAGCAGCTTGGGACTACCTAACAATGAGCAGTTCTTC.

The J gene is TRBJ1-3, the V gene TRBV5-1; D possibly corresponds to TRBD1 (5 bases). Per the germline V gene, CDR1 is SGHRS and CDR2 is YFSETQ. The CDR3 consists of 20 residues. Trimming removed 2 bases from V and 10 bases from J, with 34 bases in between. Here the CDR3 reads CASSLFPGAEGGTVERTIYF. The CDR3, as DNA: TGCGCCAGCAGCTTATTTCCAGGTGCCGAGGGCGGGACGGTGGAAAGGACCATATATTTT.

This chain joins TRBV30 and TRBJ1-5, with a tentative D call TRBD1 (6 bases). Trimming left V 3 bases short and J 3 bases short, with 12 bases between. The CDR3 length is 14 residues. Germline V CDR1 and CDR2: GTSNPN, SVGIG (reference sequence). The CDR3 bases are TGTGCCTGGAGCCCGGACAGCACCAATCAGCCCCAGCATTTT. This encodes CAWSPDSTNQPQHF.

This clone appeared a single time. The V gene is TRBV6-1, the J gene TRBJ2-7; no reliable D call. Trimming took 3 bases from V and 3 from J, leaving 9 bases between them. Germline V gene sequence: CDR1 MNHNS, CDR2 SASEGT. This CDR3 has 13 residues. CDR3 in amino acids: CASSERRYYEQYF. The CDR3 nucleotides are TGTGCCAGCAGTGAGCGCAGGTACTACGAGCAGTACTTC.

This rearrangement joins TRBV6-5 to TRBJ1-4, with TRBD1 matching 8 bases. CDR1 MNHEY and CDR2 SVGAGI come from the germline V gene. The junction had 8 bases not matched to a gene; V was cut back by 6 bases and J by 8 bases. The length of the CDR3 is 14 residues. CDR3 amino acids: CASSLDRGREKLFF. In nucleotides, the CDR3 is TGTGCCAGCAGCCTCGACAGGGGACGGGAAAAACTGTTTTTT.